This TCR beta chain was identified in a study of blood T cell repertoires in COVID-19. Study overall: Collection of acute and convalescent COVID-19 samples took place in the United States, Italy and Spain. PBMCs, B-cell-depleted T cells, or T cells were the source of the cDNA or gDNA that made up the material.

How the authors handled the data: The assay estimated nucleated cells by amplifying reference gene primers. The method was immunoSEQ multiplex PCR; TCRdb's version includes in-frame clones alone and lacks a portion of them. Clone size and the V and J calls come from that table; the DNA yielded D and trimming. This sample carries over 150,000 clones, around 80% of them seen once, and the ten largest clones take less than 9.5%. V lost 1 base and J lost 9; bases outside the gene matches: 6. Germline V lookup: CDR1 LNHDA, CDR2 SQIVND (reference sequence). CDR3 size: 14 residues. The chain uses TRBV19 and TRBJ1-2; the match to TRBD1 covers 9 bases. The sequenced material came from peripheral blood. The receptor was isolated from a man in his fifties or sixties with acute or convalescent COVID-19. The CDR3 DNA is TGTGCCAGTAGTATAGCGGGACAGGGTTGGAGCTACACCTTC. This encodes CASSIAGQGWSYTF.